This T cell receptor beta chain is from a study of blood T cell repertoires in COVID-19 (dated by TCRdb to 2020 to 2021). For context, the study as a whole: Samples covering the acute and convalescent phases of COVID-19 were provided by collaborators in the United States, Italy and Spain. The prospective study material was composed of cDNA or gDNA derived from T cells, B-cell-depleted T cells, or PBMCs. Subjects who had been exposed to COVID-19, were actively infected with it, or had recovered from it provided the deeply sampled blood TCRbeta repertoires that made up the dataset. The repertoires were made available in a free public database intended to serve as a resource for research on the immune response to SARS-CoV-2. The samples were drawn from two sources: the first 160 participants of the ongoing ImmuneRACE study, and over 950 subjects contributed by 6 global collaborators. Sample metadata almost always included a de-identified subject ID, COVID-19 status, age in years and sex. Where HLA class I and class II types were available, the types were taken from metadata supplied by the sample provider, not from assay-based typing. Paper-wide results and their limitations: The amount of clinical and demographic metadata varied by source and participant and was provided uncurated.

Whole blood was collected in K2EDTA tubes by collaborating institutions according to the institutions' own protocols. For TCRbeta analysis, collaborators shipped samples in one of three forms: frozen whole blood, isolated PBMCs, or DNA extracted from either of those sample types. The immunoSEQ Assay, a bias-controlled multiplex PCR, was used to amplify TCRbeta CDR3 regions from genomic DNA. The study's processing was this. Nucleated cell counts per sample were estimated from amplification of reference gene primers within the assay. Sequence reads were collapsed and filtered to measure the absolute abundance of every unique TCRbeta CDR3 rearrangement. For each sample, productive Simpson clonality was calculated as the square root of Simpson's diversity index across productive rearrangements. TCRdb mirrors the immuneACCESS table, restricted to in-frame sequences. Some clones are absent from its copies; in checked studies, under half trace to an unresolved V gene, and the reason for the others is unknown. V and J calls and clone size are as listed in that table; D and trimming were resolved from the DNA. In this sample the table shows over 110,000 clones, 65% to 80% of which occur a single time. Of the sample, around 4% is held by the ten largest clones.

About this clone: The antigen it recognizes is unknown. No base qualities exist here, and no much larger clone lies one base off it.

The CDR3 runs 13 amino acids, cysteine and phenylalanine included. The only DNA kept is the CDR3, 39 bases in frame from the first base. V is pared back by 6 bases and J by 5 bases, with 14 bases lying between the germline termini. Based on the germline V gene, the CDR1 and CDR2 sequences are MNHEY and SVGEGT. The sequence came from a man between 60 and 70 years old with acute or convalescent COVID-19. The sequence joins TRBV6-2 or TRBV6-3 to TRBJ2-7, with no confident D gene call. The sample was peripheral blood. The CDR3 protein sequence reads: CASSLPPAHEQYF. The DNA is as follows: TGTGCCAGCAGCCTCCCCCCAGCGCACGAGCAGTACTTC.